The 13 T cell receptor beta chains given below trace back to one sample, sequenced in a study of T-cell memory formation after mild COVID-19. TCRdb processed the 5' RACE reads anew with MiXCR; each CDR3 protein has one entry. The sample lists some 450,000 distinct CDR3 sequences, 15% to 20% seen once, with more than 8% in the top ten. Source material: PBMCs or a T cell subset sorted from them (not recorded which). The receptor source for this set is an adult woman who had mild COVID-19 (a few samples of this study predate the infection). Cell type and time point are not known.

There are a few counts of this clonotype. This chain links TRBV7-9 with TRBJ2-1, with D possibly TRBD2 on 6 matching bases. The CDR3 covers 16 residues. V was shortened by 4 bases and J by 2 bases, with 15 bases between the two germline ends. CDR1 and CDR2 (germline): SEHNR, FQNEAQ (reference sequence). CDR3 region: CASSSPGGGAYNEQFF. The CDR3 bases are TGTGCCAGCAGCTCTCCCGGGGGAGGCGCCTACAATGAGCAGTTCTTC.

The table lists this clonotype with a few counts. The DNA for the CDR3 is TGCGCCAGCAGCCCTGGGTATCTAGCGGGGGTTTTGTTCTTC. Protein sequence: CASSPGYLAGVLFF. This chain connects TRBV5-1 to TRBJ2-1, with 10 nucleotides matching TRBD2. Trimming cost V 4 bases and J 15 bases; bases outside gene matches: 13. Germline CDR1 reads SGHRS; CDR2 reads YFSETQ. This CDR3 has 14 amino acids. Full variable domain (missing parts from reference TRBV5-1 and TRBJ2-1): KAGVTQTPRYLIKTRGQQVTLSCSPISGHRSVSWYQQTPGQGLQFLFEYFSETQRNKGNFPGRFSGRQFSNSRSEMNVSTLELGDSALYLCASSPGYLAGVLFFGPGTRLTVL.

The chain recombines TRBV7-2 with TRBJ2-1; the match to TRBD2 covers 7 bases. Trimming took 1 base from V and 9 from J; bases not matched to a gene: 6. The germline CDR1 and CDR2 sequences are SGHTA and FQGNSA. This CDR3 has 14 amino acids. The CDR3, as DNA: TGTGCCAGCAGCTTAGGGCTAGCGGCTACTGAGCAGTTCTTC. Protein sequence: CASSLGLAATEQFF.

This sequence joins TRBV7-6 and TRBJ2-1; TRBD1 agrees at 7 bases. J was trimmed by 7 bases and V by 7 bases; bases with no gene match: 16. This CDR3 is 16 amino acids long. The germline V gene has CDR1 SGHVS and CDR2 FNYEAQ. CDR3: CASTFAEHEGANEQFF. The CDR3 DNA sequence: TGTGCCAGCACTTTCGCCGAACACGAGGGGGCGAATGAGCAGTTCTTC.

The chain uses TRBV12-3 or TRBV12-4 and TRBJ1-1; D remains ambiguous. V dropped 7 bases and J dropped 5 bases, with 14 bases sitting between them. This CDR3 is built from 13 residues. In DNA, the CDR3 is TGTGCCAGCACCTCCCCCCTGGGGACTGAAGCTTTCTTT. This sequence encodes CASTSPLGTEAFF.

The rearrangement links TRBV30 to TRBJ2-7; TRBD1 might be the D (5 bases). The V and J ends lost 3 bases and 1 base respectively, with 7 bases between them. Germline lookup yields CDR1 GTSNPN and CDR2 SVGIG (reference sequence). The length of the CDR3 is 12 residues. CDR3 loop: CAWRGHSYEQYF. CDR3 nucleotides: TGTGCCTGGAGAGGACATTCCTACGAGCAGTACTTC.

In its sample, this clonotype was seen a few times. This rearrangement joins TRBV12-3 or TRBV12-4 to TRBJ2-7; D not certain. V shed 8 bases and J shed 0 bases, with 11 bases lying between them. The CDR3 runs to 13 residues. CDR3 region: CASGTGSSYEQYF. The CDR3 coding sequence is TGTGCCAGCGGCACGGGTAGCTCCTACGAGCAGTACTTC.

The chain recombines TRBV4-2 with TRBJ2-5; D is possibly TRBD1 (7 bases). Germline V gene data show CDR1 as LGHNA and CDR2 as YNFKEQ. The CDR3 spans 13 residues. V was clipped by 6 bases and J by 2 bases, with 10 bases between them. CDR3 in DNA: TGTGCCAGCAGGCGGGACAGTCAAGAGACCCAGTACTTC. Amino acids: CASRRDSQETQYF.

The chain employs TRBV24-1 and TRBJ2-1, with 9 bases fitting TRBD2. Germline CDR1 reads KGHDR; CDR2 reads SFDVKD. There are 14 residues in the CDR3. V trimming: 6 bases; J trimming: 4 bases; junction bases outside the gene matches: 3. CDR3 bases: TGTGCCACCAGTCTAGCGGGACCTTACAATGAGCAGTTCTTC. This translates into CATSLAGPYNEQFF.

The chain links TRBV5-1 to TRBJ1-5, with a weak D call TRBD1 (5 bases). The CDR3 is made up of 15 amino acids. The germline V and J ends were trimmed by 6 bases and 4 bases, with 17 bases remaining between them. Germline lookup yields CDR1 SGHRS and CDR2 YFSETQ. This CDR3 is CASKGDPEGNQPQHF. For the CDR3, the DNA is TGCGCCAGCAAAGGCGATCCGGAGGGGAATCAGCCCCAGCATTTT.

A few counts support this clonotype. The chain carries TRBV7-3 and TRBJ1-2; no firm D call. V shed 2 bases and J shed 5 bases, with 15 bases lying between them. The CDR3 totals 15 residues. Germline V CDR1 and CDR2: SGHTA, FQGTGA. For the CDR3, the DNA is TGTGCCAGCAGCTTAGACTCTGGCAGGCTATATGGCTACACCTTC. Amino acids: CASSLDSGRLYGYTF.

This chain uses TRBV7-9 with TRBJ2-2, with D maybe TRBD1 (6 bases). Trimming left V 0 bases short and J 5 bases short, with 7 bases between. The CDR3 is 14 residues long. Germline V CDR1 and CDR2: SEHNR, FQNEAQ (reference sequence). In nucleotides, the CDR3 is TGTGCCAGCAGCTTAGCGGACAGAACCGGGGAGCTGTTTTTT. Translated: CASSLADRTGELFF.

A few counts support this clonotype. J is TRBJ1-3 and V is TRBV24-1; no definite D call. Germline-derived CDR1 and CDR2 are KGHDR and SFDVKD. This CDR3 has 16 amino acids. Between the trimmed V and J ends, which lost 2 bases and 1 base, there was a span of 11 bases. CDR3 coding DNA: TGTGCCACCAGTGATTCCCGACATCGGTCTGGAAACACCATATATTTT. Protein sequence: CATSDSRHRSGNTIYF.